The rows below give T cell receptor beta chains drawn from one sample of a study of blood T cell repertoires in COVID-19. Using immunoSEQ multiplex PCR, the repertoire was profiled, and TCRdb retains in-frame clones only, with some absent. This sample yields about 59,000 clones, of which roughly 80% are seen a single time; 2.5% to 3.5% belongs to the top ten. The sample was peripheral blood. The source is a man in his 60s with acute or convalescent COVID-19. Each CDR3 is given with its conserved first and last residue. Fields, in order: clone size, D gene, J gene, V gene, CDR3 DNA, CDR3 protein. D genes are given only for firm matches. A clone size is listed for some rows: how often the clone was seen (once, few, many), or a class if it is expanded.

>.|TRBD1|TRBJ2-5|TRBV19
TGTGCCAGTAGTAAAAGACAGGGGGCAGTTTTACGGGAGACCCAGTACTTC
CASSKRQGAVLRETQYF
>.|TRBD2|TRBJ2-5|TRBV5-1
TGCGCCAGCAGCTTGGTGGGGACTAGAGGGGAGACCCAGTACTTC
CASSLVGTRGETQYF
>.|.|TRBJ2-5|TRBV30
TGTGCCTGGAGTGTGAAGCGTGAGACCCAGTACTTC
CAWSVKRETQYF
>.|TRBD1|TRBJ1-5|TRBV27
TGTGCCAGCAGTTTAAGAGGGGGCAGTGGGAGCAATCAGCCCCAGCATTTT
CASSLRGGSGSNQPQHF
>.|TRBD1|TRBJ1-2|TRBV7-9
TGTGCCAGCAGCTTAGGATCCACCGGGACAGGAAACTATGGCTACACCTTC
CASSLGSTGTGNYGYTF
>.|.|TRBJ2-5|TRBV24-1
TGTGCCACCAGTGAAGGAAAACGGCGGTCCAAAGAGACCCAGTACTTC
CATSEGKRRSKETQYF
>.|.|TRBJ1-2|TRBV5-1
TGCGCCAGCAGCTTGGACAGGGTAACCTATGGCTACACCTTC
CASSLDRVTYGYTF
>.|TRBD2|TRBJ2-1|TRBV6-8
TGTGCCAGCAGTTACTTAGCGGGGGGGCTGTCAGATGAGCAGTTCTTC
CASSYLAGGLSDEQFF
>.|.|TRBJ2-7|TRBV5-5
TGTGCCAGCAGCTTGGTCCTCCAGGGAAGCTACGAGCAGTACTTC
CASSLVLQGSYEQYF
>.|.|TRBJ1-6|TRBV6-5
TGTGCCAGCAGCAAGCTTACAGGGATCAGTTCACCCCTCCACTTT
CASSKLTGISSPLHF
>.|.|TRBJ2-2|TRBV4-1
TGCGCCAGCAGCCAAGATTGGGGGCGAACCGGGGAGCTGTTTTTT
CASSQDWGRTGELFF
>.|.|TRBJ1-1|TRBV15
TGTGCCACCAGCAGAGAAAGTGGGGGGAGGACTGAAGCTTTCTTT
CATSRESGGRTEAFF
>.|TRBD2|TRBJ2-2|TRBV2
TGTGCCAGCAGTGAACGTGAGGCGGGGGCCGGGGAGCTGTTTTTT
CASSEREAGAGELFF
>.|.|TRBJ2-1|TRBV24-1
TGTGCCACCAGTGGGGTTCGGAGGGATCATGAGCAGTTCTTC
CATSGVRRDHEQFF
>.|TRBD1|TRBJ1-2|TRBV28
TGTGCCAGCAGCCCGGAGGGGGCCCCTTATGGCTACACCTTC
CASSPEGAPYGYTF
>.|.|TRBJ2-3|TRBV6-6
TGTGCCAGCAGTTACTCGGGCAGGGTCACAGATACGCAGTATTTT
CASSYSGRVTDTQYF
>few|.|TRBJ1-1|TRBV15
TGTGCCACCAGCAGAGCTATTATGAACACTGAAGCTTTCTTT
CATSRAIMNTEAFF
>.|.|TRBJ2-1|TRBV14
TGTGCCAGCAGCCAAGGGGCAGTTAATGAGCAGTTCTTC
CASSQGAVNEQFF
>.|.|TRBJ2-5|TRBV19
TGTGCCAGTAGTATAAGGGGCGGTTTCGGAGAGACCCAGTACTTC
CASSIRGGFGETQYF
>.|.|TRBJ1-2|TRBV6-5
TGTGCCAGCAGGCTCCAGGATGGGGGCTACACCTTC
CASRLQDGGYTF
>.|TRBD2|TRBJ2-1|TRBV28
TGTGCCAGCACCTCGGGGGGGGAATACAATGAGCAGTTCTTC
CASTSGGEYNEQFF
>.|TRBD2|TRBJ2-2|TRBV27
TGTGCCAGCAGTTTACGGCGGGGGACCGGGGAGCTGTTTTTT
CASSLRRGTGELFF